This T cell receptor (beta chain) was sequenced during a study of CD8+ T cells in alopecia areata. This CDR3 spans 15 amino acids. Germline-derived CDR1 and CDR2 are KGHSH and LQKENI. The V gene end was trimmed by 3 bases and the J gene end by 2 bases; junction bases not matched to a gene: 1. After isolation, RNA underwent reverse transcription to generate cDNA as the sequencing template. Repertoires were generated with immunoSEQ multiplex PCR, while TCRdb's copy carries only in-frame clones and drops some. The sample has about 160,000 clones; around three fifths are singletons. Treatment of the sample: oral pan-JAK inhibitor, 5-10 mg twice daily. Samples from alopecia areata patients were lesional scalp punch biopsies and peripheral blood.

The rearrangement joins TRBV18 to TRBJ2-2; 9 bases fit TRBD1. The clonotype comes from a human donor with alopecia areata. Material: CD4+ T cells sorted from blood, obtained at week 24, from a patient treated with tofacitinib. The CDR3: CASSPGQGNTGELFF. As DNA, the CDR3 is TGTGCCAGCTCACCGGGACAGGGAAACACCGGGGAGCTGTTTTTT.